Each of the 26 T cell receptor beta chains below was sequenced from the same sample in a study of regulatory T cells in long-lasting Graves disease. The authors built TCR beta libraries using iRepertoire HTBI primers and Arm-PCR of CDR3 regions. TCRdb re-analysed the multiplex PCR reads in MiXCR, keeping a single row per CDR3 protein. The sample contains around 420,000 distinct CDR3 sequences, around 16% of which appear only once. Documented time point: newly diagnosed GD, antithyroid drugs for less than 3 months. PBMC RNA served as the TCR library source. These records were also assigned to another study, of T cells in Graves' hyperthyroidism and ophthalmopathy.

The starting material was peripheral blood mononuclear cells (PBMCs), obtained at new diagnosis, from a patient treated with antithyroid drugs. These receptors all stem from a woman aged 40-49 years with Graves disease.

This clonotype came up many times. The chain combines TRBV20-1 with TRBJ2-2; 11 bases agree with TRBD2. The CDR3 spans 16 residues. Per the germline V gene, CDR1 is DFQATT and CDR2 is SNEGSKA (reference sequence). The V and J ends lost 5 bases and 7 bases, in that order; junction bases with no gene match: 12. The CDR3 DNA follows: TGCAGTGCTCCTTATAGACTAGCGGGGAAAAACGGGGAGCTGTTTTTT. Encoded protein: CSAPYRLAGKNGELFF.

This clonotype has just a few counts. DNA for the CDR3: TGTGCCTGGAGTGATTCCCTAGCGACCGGGGAGCTGTTTTTT. This codes for CAWSDSLATGELFF. This sequence joins TRBV30 and TRBJ2-2, with a weak D call TRBD2 (6 bases). This CDR3 comprises 14 residues. Trimming pared 1 base from V and 5 bases from J, leaving 11 bases between. Germline V gene sequence: CDR1 GTSNPN, CDR2 SVGIG (reference sequence).

V usage is TRBV20-1 and J usage is TRBJ2-1; maybe TRBD2 (6 bases). The V gene's germline CDR1 is DFQATT and CDR2 SNEGSKA (reference sequence). The CDR3 is made up of 15 amino acids. The ends were cut back, 0 bases at V and 1 base at J, with 10 bases in the middle. CDR3 region: CSARDTSRSYNEQFF. CDR3 nucleotides: TGCAGTGCTAGAGATACTAGCAGGTCCTACAATGAGCAGTTCTTC.

Only a few counts were recorded for this clonotype. The J gene is TRBJ2-7, the V gene TRBV2; a weak D match, TRBD2 (5 bases). V was pared by 7 bases and J by 4 bases, with 8 bases between. The CDR3 covers 11 residues. Germline values: CDR1 SNHLY, CDR2 FYNNEI. This chain's CDR3 is CASIQRYEQYF. DNA of the CDR3: TGTGCCAGCATTCAGCGGTACGAGCAGTACTTC. Full variable domain (remainder filled in from reference TRBV2 and TRBJ2-7): EPEVTQTPSHQVTQMGQEVILRCVPISNHLYFYWYRQILGQKVEFLVSFYNNEISEKSEIFDDQFSVERPDGSNFTLKIRSTKLEDSAMYFCASIQRYEQYFGPGTRLTVT.

This clonotype was observed a few times. The chain has TRBV28 and TRBJ1-3; 9 bases align to TRBD1. There are 15 residues in the CDR3. V lost 6 bases, J lost 3 bases, and 6 bases stayed unmatched. Germline V gene lookup returns CDR1 MDHEN and CDR2 SYDVKM. In DNA, the CDR3 is TGTGCCAGCAGGGGACCGGGACAGGGTGGAAACACCATATATTTT. As protein: CASRGPGQGGNTIYF.

V usage is TRBV20-1 and J usage is TRBJ2-1, with 12 positions matching TRBD2. Germline CDR1 reads DFQATT; CDR2 reads SNEGSKA (reference sequence). The CDR3 is made up of 18 amino acids. Germline trimming cut 0 bases from V and 0 bases from J; bases unmatched to any gene: 6. CDR3 residues: CSARELAGGPSSYNEQFF. CDR3 sequence (DNA): TGCAGTGCTAGAGAGCTAGCGGGAGGGCCGAGCTCCTACAATGAGCAGTTCTTC.

This clonotype was seen repeatedly, ten times or more. The chain links TRBV12-3 or TRBV12-4 to TRBJ2-5; D call uncertain. V lost 5 bases and J 2 bases, leaving 9 bases between the germline ends. CDR3 length: 13 residues. In nucleotides, the CDR3 is TGTGCCAGCAGTCCTCAGGAGCAAGAGACCCAGTACTTC. Translation: CASSPQEQETQYF.

This clonotype was observed a handful of times. The chain combines TRBV29-1 with TRBJ2-7; tentative D call: TRBD1 (5 bases). CDR3 length equals 11 residues. With 7 bases removed from V and 3 bases from J, the gap between germline ends came to 10 bases. Germline V CDR1 and CDR2: SQVTM, ANQGSEA. The CDR3 protein is CSAVGDYEQYF. The CDR3 DNA is TGCAGCGCGGTAGGGGACTACGAGCAGTACTTC.

On this clonotype itself: This may stem from a read error, because a much larger clone lies one nucleotide away. The J gene is TRBJ2-1, the V gene TRBV24-1; the D is unclear. The CDR3 is 13 amino acids. With 4 bases removed from V and 10 bases from J, the gap between germline ends came to 13 bases. Germline-derived CDR1 and CDR2 are KGHDR and SFDVKD. For the CDR3, the DNA is TGTGCCACCAGTGACGGCGTTTCCTACGAGCAGTTCTTC. Protein sequence: CATSDGVSYEQFF.

This clonotype was detected ten times or more. This chain links TRBV7-9 with TRBJ2-7; D is ambiguous. The V gene lost 5 bases and the J gene lost 3 bases, with 11 bases spanning the gap. CDR3 length equals 13 residues. CDR1 is SEHNR and CDR2 is FQNEAQ in the germline V gene (reference sequence). In nucleotides, the CDR3 is TGTGCCAGCAGCACCTCACCCTACTACGAGCAGTACTTC. Amino acid sequence: CASSTSPYYEQYF.

The J gene is TRBJ1-1, the V gene TRBV4-1; possibly TRBD1 for D (5 bases). The CDR3 is 14 residues long. V shed 6 bases and J shed 5 bases, with 16 bases lying between them. Germline V CDR1 and CDR2: MGHRA, YSYEKL. The CDR3, as DNA: TGCGCCAGCAGGTGGGTAGGCGGGGGTACTGAAGCTTTCTTT. Residues: CASRWVGGGTEAFF.

The chain carries TRBV29-1 and TRBJ2-7; 9 nucleotides match TRBD1. The V gene end was trimmed by 4 bases and the J gene end by 3 bases; junction bases not matched to a gene: 4. Looked up from germline, CDR1 is SQVTM and CDR2 is ANQGSEA. This CDR3 has 13 amino acids. The CDR3 coding sequence is TGCAGCGTTGTTGGGACAGGGTACTACGAGCAGTACTTC. Translation gives CSVVGTGYYEQYF.

This clonotype was counted only a few times. The chain joins TRBV18 to TRBJ2-1, with 8 bases matching TRBD2. This CDR3 region has 18 residues. V lost 2 bases and J lost 3; bases outside the gene matches: 12. CDR1 and CDR2 (germline): KGHSH, LQKENI. CDR3 bases: TGTGCCAGCTCACCATCCCAACGGGAGGGCCTGCTCTACAATGAGCAGTTCTTC. Encoded protein: CASSPSQREGLLYNEQFF.

This clonotype was observed many times. The CDR3 sequence is CASSFWHEQFF. The CDR3 DNA reads as TGTGCCAGCAGTTTCTGGCATGAGCAGTTCTTC. J is TRBJ2-1 and V is TRBV12-3 or TRBV12-4, with unresolved D. V dropped 3 bases and J dropped 8 bases, with 5 bases sitting between them. The CDR3 has 11 residues.

Many counts were recorded for this clonotype. V gene TRBV10-3 combines with J gene TRBJ2-3; D is possibly TRBD2 (6 bases). CDR1 is ENHRY and CDR2 is SYGVKD in the germline V gene. V was shortened by 3 bases and J by 2 bases, with 21 bases between the two germline ends. The CDR3 loop spans 18 amino acids. The CDR3 sequence is CAISDTASATGYTDTQYF. The CDR3 DNA sequence: TGTGCCATCAGTGATACCGCTAGCGCTACGGGGTACACAGATACGCAGTATTTT.

This clonotype appeared many times. J is TRBJ2-7 and V is TRBV6-1, with TRBD2 matching over 9 bases. J lost 7 bases, V lost 5 bases, and 6 bases had no gene match. The CDR3 is made up of 13 amino acids. Germline V CDR1 and CDR2: MNHNS, SASEGT. In nucleotides, the CDR3 is TGTGCCAGCAGTAGCAGCGGGAGGCCGGAGCAGTACTTC. Its protein product is CASSSSGRPEQYF.

The chain couples TRBV7-6 to TRBJ2-1; 10 nucleotides line up with TRBD1. Germline V gene sequence: CDR1 SGHVS, CDR2 FNYEAQ. The trim removed 5 bases at V and 8 bases at J, leaving 6 bases unmatched. The CDR3 runs to 14 residues. CDR3 residues: CASSEDRGGHEQFF. CDR3 nucleotides: TGTGCCAGCAGCGAGGACAGGGGGGGGCATGAGCAGTTCTTC.

CDR3 coding DNA: TGTGCCAGCAGCGTTGGGACAGGGGGGGCCTACGAGCAGTACTTC. Encoded protein: CASSVGTGGAYEQYF. The chain uses TRBV9 and TRBJ2-7, with 11 bases lining up with TRBD1. Trimming took 2 bases from V and 2 from J; bases not matched to a gene: 3. The CDR3 has 15 residues. Germline CDR1 SGDLS, CDR2 YYNGEE.

The rearrangement uses TRBV19 and TRBJ2-7; TRBD1 matches 7 bases. Germline V gives CDR1 LNHDA, CDR2 SQIVND (reference sequence). Trimming at V came to 5 bases and at J to 2 bases, leaving 3 bases not matched to a gene. The CDR3 contains 13 residues. DNA of the CDR3: TGTGCCAGTAGTGTAACAGGGGCCTACGAGCAGTACTTC. Amino acids: CASSVTGAYEQYF.

The table lists this clonotype with many counts. The chain carries TRBV20-1 and TRBJ2-1, with TRBD1 identical over 12 bases. Germline V lookup: CDR1 DFQATT, CDR2 SNEGSKA (reference sequence). The CDR3 loop spans 14 amino acids. After removal of 4 bases from V and 8 bases from J, the junction contained 6 bases not matched to a gene. The DNA for the CDR3 is TGCAGTGCTAAAGGGACAGGGGGCGTTTATGAGCAGTTCTTC. Translating gives CSAKGTGGVYEQFF.

This clonotype was recorded at least ten times. The rearrangement uses TRBV29-1 and TRBJ1-1; D gene unclear. This CDR3 spans 8 amino acids. V lost 6 bases, J lost 7 bases, and 3 bases lay in between. CDR1 and CDR2 (germline): SQVTM, ANQGSEA. DNA for the CDR3: TGCAGCGTCAATGAAGCTTTCTTT. Its translation is CSVNEAFF. Together with reference TRBV29-1 and TRBJ1-1, the CDR3 gives the full variable domain: SAVISQKPSRDICQRGTSLTIQCQVDSQVTMMFWYRQQPGQSLTLIATANQGSEATYESGFVIDKFPISRPNLTFSTLTVSNMSPEDSSIYLCSVNEAFFGQGTRLTVV.

In this sample, this clonotype turned up many times. The chain is built from TRBV12-3 or TRBV12-4 and TRBJ2-3; 10 positions match TRBD1. The V gene end was trimmed by 5 bases and the J gene end by 13 bases; junction bases not matched to a gene: 3. The CDR3 runs to 11 residues. CDR3 residues: CASSPTGGKYF. The DNA for the CDR3 is TGTGCCAGCAGTCCGACAGGGGGCAAGTATTTT.

This clonotype was detected only a few times. The chain carries TRBV27 and TRBJ2-3; D is unresolved. The end of the DNA aligns better with TRBJ2-7, so the J call may be wrong. This CDR3 has 14 amino acids. CDR1 and CDR2 from the germline V gene are MNHEY and SMNVEV (reference sequence). The chain's CDR3 is CASSFSLEWYEQYF. DNA for the CDR3: TGTGCCAGCAGTTTTTCCCTTGAATGGTACGAGCAGTACTTC.

This clonotype was observed a few times. The chain recombines TRBV4-3 with TRBJ2-4; D perhaps matches TRBD1 (6 bases). In germline, CDR1 is LGHNA, CDR2 YSLEER. V shed 3 bases and J shed 2 bases, with 11 bases lying between them. This CDR3 has 15 amino acids. The CDR3 DNA sequence: TGCGCCAGCAGCCAGTCACAGGGATCCAAAAACATTCAGTACTTC. This encodes CASSQSQGSKNIQYF.

This clonotype was counted many times. V and J are TRBV12-3 or TRBV12-4 and TRBJ2-1; D remains unclear. This CDR3 is 15 amino acids long. The V end was cut by 6 bases, the J end by 5 bases, with 17 bases between. For the CDR3, the DNA is TGTGCCAGCAGCCACGACTGGGGTACTAACAATGAGCAGTTCTTC. It translates to CASSHDWGTNNEQFF.

There are many counts of this clonotype. The V gene is TRBV27, the J gene TRBJ2-7; 9 bases agree with TRBD2. The CDR3 spans 16 residues. Trimming cost V 5 bases and J 3 bases; bases outside gene matches: 11. CDR1 MNHEY and CDR2 SMNVEV come from the germline V gene (reference sequence). The CDR3 loop reads CASSPQGSGRFYEQYF. In nucleotides, the CDR3 is TGTGCCAGCAGTCCCCAGGGTAGCGGGAGATTCTACGAGCAGTACTTC.